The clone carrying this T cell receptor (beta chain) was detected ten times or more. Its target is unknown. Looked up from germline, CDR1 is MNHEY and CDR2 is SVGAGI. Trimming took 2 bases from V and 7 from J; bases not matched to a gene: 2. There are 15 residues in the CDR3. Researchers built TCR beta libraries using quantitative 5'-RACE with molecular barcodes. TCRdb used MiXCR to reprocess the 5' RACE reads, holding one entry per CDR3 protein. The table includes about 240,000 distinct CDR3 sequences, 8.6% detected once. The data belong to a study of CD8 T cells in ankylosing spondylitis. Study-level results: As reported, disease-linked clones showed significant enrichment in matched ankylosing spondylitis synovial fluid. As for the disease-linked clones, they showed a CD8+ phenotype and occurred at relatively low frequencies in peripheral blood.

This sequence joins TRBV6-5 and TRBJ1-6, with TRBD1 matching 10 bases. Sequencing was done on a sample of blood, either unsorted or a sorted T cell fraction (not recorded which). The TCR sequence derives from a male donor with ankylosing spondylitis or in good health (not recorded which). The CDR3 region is CASSYMGQGNSPLHF. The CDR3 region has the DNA TGTGCCAGCAGTTACATGGGACAGGGGAATTCACCCCTCCACTTT.